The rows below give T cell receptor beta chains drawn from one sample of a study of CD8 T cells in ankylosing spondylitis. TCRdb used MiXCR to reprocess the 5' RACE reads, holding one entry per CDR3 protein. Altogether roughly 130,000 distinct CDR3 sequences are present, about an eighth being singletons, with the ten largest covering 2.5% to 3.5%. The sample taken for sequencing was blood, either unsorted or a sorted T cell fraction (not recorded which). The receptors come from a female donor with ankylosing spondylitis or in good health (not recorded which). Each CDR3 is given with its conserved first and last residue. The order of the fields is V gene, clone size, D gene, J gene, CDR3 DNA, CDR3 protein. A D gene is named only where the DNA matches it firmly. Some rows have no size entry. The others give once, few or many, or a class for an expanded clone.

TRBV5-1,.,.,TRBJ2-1,TGCGCCAGCAGCCCACGTAGTTACAATGAGCAGTTCTTC,CASSPRSYNEQFF
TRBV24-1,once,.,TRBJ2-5,TGTGCCACCAGTGATTTGGGAGTAGAAGAGACCCAGTACTTC,CATSDLGVEETQYF
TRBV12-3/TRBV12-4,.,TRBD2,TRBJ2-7,TGTGCCAGCAGTTTATCGCTAGCGGGAGGCTACGAGCAGTACTTC,CASSLSLAGGYEQYF
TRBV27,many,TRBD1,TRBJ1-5,TGTGCCAGCAGTCTGGACAGGGGTAATCAGCCCCAGCATTTT,CASSLDRGNQPQHF
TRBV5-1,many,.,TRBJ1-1,TGCGCCAGCAGCCTGGACAGCCTGAACACTGAAGCTTTCTTT,CASSLDSLNTEAFF
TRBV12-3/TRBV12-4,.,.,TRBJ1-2,TGTGCCAGCAGTTTCCGGCGGGACTATGGCTACACCTTC,CASSFRRDYGYTF
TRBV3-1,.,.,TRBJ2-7,TGTGCCAGCAGCGGACGAGAGCGAAGCTCCTACGAGCAGTACTTC,CASSGRERSSYEQYF
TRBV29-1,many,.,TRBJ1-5,TGCAGCGTCCAAGATACAACCAATCAGCCCCAGCATTTT,CSVQDTTNQPQHF
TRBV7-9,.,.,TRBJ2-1,TGTGCCAGCAGCTCCCCAGCGGGTCTCTCCTACAATGAGCAGTTCTTC,CASSSPAGLSYNEQFF
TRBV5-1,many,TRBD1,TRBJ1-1,TGCGCCAGCAGCTTAAACCAGGGGGCAGGAACTGAAGCTTTCTTT,CASSLNQGAGTEAFF
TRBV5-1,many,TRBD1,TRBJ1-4,TGCGCCAGCAGCTTTGACAGGGTGTCGAATGAAAAACTGTTTTTT,CASSFDRVSNEKLFF
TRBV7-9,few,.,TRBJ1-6,TGTGCCAGCAGCTTCGAGGGTACGGGTTCACCCCTCCACTTT,CASSFEGTGSPLHF
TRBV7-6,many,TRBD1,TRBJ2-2,TGTGCCAGCAGCCCACAGACAGGGACGAACACCGGGGAGCTGTTTTTT,CASSPQTGTNTGELFF
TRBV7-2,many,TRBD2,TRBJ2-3,TGTGCCAGCAGCCTGATGGTAGCGGGGGGTCAAGATACGCAGTATTTT,CASSLMVAGGQDTQYF
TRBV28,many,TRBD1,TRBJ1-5,TGTGCCAGCAGTTTAAGGGGAGGGACAGGGGGACGTCAGCCCCAGCATTTT,CASSLRGGTGGRQPQHF
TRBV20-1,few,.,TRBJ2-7,TGCAGTGCTAGCGGCGGATGGGGTGGGTCCTACGAGCAGTACTTC,CSASGGWGGSYEQYF
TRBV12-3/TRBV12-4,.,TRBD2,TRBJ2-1,TGTGCCAGCAGTTTAGAAAGCGGGGGGGGTTACAATGAGCAGTTCTTC,CASSLESGGGYNEQFF
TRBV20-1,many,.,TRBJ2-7,TGCAGTGCTAGTAGTGGCAGGGCTACCTACGAGCAGTACTTC,CSASSGRATYEQYF
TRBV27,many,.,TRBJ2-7,TGTGCCAGCAGTTTAGAACAGGGCTACGAGCAGTACTTC,CASSLEQGYEQYF
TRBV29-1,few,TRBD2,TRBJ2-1,TGCAGCGTCCAGGGACTAGCGGGCGGAAATGAGCAGTTCTTC,CSVQGLAGGNEQFF
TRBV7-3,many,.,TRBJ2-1,TGTGCCAGCAGCCCCCGGGGCCCAAACTCCTACAATGAGCAGTTCTTC,CASSPRGPNSYNEQFF
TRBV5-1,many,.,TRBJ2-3,TGCGCCAGCAGCTCCTACGATACGCAGTATTTT,CASSSYDTQYF
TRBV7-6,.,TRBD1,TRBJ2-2,TGTGCCAGCAGCCTACAGGGGGCGGGTACCGGGGAGCTGTTTTTT,CASSLQGAGTGELFF
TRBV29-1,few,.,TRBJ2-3,TGCAGCGTTCGGGGCGAGGATACGCAGTATTTT,CSVRGEDTQYF
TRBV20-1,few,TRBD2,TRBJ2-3,TGCAGTGCCCCGGGACTAGCGGGAGCCGATACGCAGTATTTT,CSAPGLAGADTQYF
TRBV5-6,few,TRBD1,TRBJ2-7,TGTGCCAGCAGCTTCGTGGACAGGGACTACGAGCAGTACTTC,CASSFVDRDYEQYF
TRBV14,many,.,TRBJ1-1,TGTGCCAGCAGCCAATCTCGGGAGGTGGGAGCTTTCTTT,CASSQSREVGAFF
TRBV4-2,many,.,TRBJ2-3,TGTGCCAGCAGAAGATTCGGGACCACGCGCACAGATACGCAGTATTTT,CASRRFGTTRTDTQYF
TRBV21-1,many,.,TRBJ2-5,TGTGCCAGCAGCTCAGGAAGGAGGAACGGGGAGACCCAGTACTTC,CASSSGRRNGETQYF
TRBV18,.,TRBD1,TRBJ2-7,TGTGCCAGCTCACCACAGGGACAGGGCTCCTACGCGCAGTACTTC,CASSPQGQGSYAQYF
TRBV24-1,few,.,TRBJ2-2,TGTGCCACCAGTGATCCCGAGTCGGACACCGGGGAGCTGTTTTTT,CATSDPESDTGELFF
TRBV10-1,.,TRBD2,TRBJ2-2,TGCGCCAGCAGTGAGTCGAGCGCGGGAGGGACCACCGGGGAGCTGTTTTTT,CASSESSAGGTTGELFF
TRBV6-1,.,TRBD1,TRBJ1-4,TGTGCCAACTCAGGGGGGGCTAATGAAAAACTGTTTTTT,CANSGGANEKLFF
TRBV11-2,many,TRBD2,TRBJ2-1,TGTGCCAGCAGCAGGACTAGCGGGGGGGTGAGCTCCTACAATGAGCAGTTCTTC,CASSRTSGGVSSYNEQFF
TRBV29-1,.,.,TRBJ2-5,TGCAGCGTAGATCGGACAGAGACCCAGTACTTC,CSVDRTETQYF
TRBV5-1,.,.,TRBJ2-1,TGCGCCAGCAGCTCTCGACGGAGACATGTTGAGCAGTTCTTC,CASSSRRRHVEQFF
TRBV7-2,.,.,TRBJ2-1,TGTGCCAGCAGCTCAAATGGGTTACTGGGGTACAATGAGCAGTTCTTC,CASSSNGLLGYNEQFF
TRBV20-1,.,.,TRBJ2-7,TGCAGTGCCGGGACTTTAGGCGAGCAGTACTTC,CSAGTLGEQYF
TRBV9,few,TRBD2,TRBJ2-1,TGTGCCAGCAGCGTAGGGCTAGCGGGACCCTACAATGAGCAGTTCTTC,CASSVGLAGPYNEQFF
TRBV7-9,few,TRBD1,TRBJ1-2,TGTGCCAGCAGCTACTGGACAGGGGCTTATGGTGGCTACACCTTC,CASSYWTGAYGGYTF
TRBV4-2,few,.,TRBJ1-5,TGTGCCAGCAGCCAAGAGGTCGGGGGTGGCAATCAGCCCCAGCATTTT,CASSQEVGGGNQPQHF
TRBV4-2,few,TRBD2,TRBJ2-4,TGTGCCAGCAGCCAAGAAGGTAGCGGGGAGAACATTCAGTACTTC,CASSQEGSGENIQYF
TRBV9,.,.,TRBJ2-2,TGTGCCAGCAGCCCCGGGTTCGGGGGAACCGGGGAGCTGTTTTTT,CASSPGFGGTGELFF
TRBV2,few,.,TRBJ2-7,TGTGCCAGCAGGGGGGGCGGCTACGAGCAGTACTTC,CASRGGGYEQYF
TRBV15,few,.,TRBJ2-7,TGTGCCACCAGCAGGCGGCTGGGTGGAGACGAGCAGTACTTC,CATSRRLGGDEQYF
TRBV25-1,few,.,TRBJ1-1,TGTGCCAGCAGTGACTCCAGGACGGGGCTCAGGAACACTGAAGCTTTCTTT,CASSDSRTGLRNTEAFF
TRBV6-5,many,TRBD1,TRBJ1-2,TGTGCCAGCAGTTATCCCTCCGGACAGGGTAACTATGGCTACACCTTC,CASSYPSGQGNYGYTF
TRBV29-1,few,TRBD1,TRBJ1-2,TGCAGCGTCCATCAACCAACATTGGACAGGAGCAACTATGGCTACACCTTC,CSVHQPTLDRSNYGYTF
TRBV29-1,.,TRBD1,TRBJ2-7,TGCAGCGTGGGACAGGGGTCTCGTGGGCAGTACTTC,CSVGQGSRGQYF